This T cell receptor beta chain was found in a study of OX40 agonist ivuxolimab in advanced cancers. Study overall: Of mixed ages from about 20 to 90 and averaging 60 years, the group was around 78% male.

The CDR3 is 16 residues long. The germline gives CDR1 MNHEY, CDR2 SMNVEV (reference sequence). Trimming stripped 6 bases from V and 2 bases from J, with 17 bases between. The table came from immunoSEQ multiplex PCR; TCRdb's copy has only in-frame clones and leaves some out. The repertoire holds fewer than 65,000 clones, with about 94% as singletons. This TCR was sampled from an adult with an advanced solid tumor such as melanoma, head and neck, liver or kidney cancer. The sequenced sample was CD4+ or CD8+ T cells sorted from blood, obtained in a trial of the OX40 agonist ivuxolimab. The chain recombines TRBV27 with TRBJ2-1; the D is unclear. As DNA, the CDR3 is TGTGCCAGCAGCAGAAAGAGACCCGACGCCTACAATGAGCAGTTCTTC. Protein: CASSRKRPDAYNEQFF.